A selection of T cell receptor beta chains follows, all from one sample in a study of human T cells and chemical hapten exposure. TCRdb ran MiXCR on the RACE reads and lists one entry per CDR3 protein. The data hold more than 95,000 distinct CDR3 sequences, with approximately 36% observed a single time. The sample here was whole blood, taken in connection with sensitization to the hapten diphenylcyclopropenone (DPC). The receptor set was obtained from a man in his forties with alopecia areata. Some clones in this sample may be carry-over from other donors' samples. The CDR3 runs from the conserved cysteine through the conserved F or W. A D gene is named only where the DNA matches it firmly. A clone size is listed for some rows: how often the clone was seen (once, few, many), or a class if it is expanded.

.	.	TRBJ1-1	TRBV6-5	TGTGCCAGCATAGAGGCTGGGCTTGCGGGCACTGAAGCTTTCTTT	CASIEAGLAGTEAFF
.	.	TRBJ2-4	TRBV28	TGTGCCAGCAGGCCGCAAACAGGGATCAACATTCAGTACTTC	CASRPQTGINIQYF
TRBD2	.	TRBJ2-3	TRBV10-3	TGTGCCATCAGTGAGTTAACTAGCGGGAGGCGCGCCCAGACAGATACGCAGTATTTT	CAISELTSGRRAQTDTQYF
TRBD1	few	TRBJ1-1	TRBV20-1	TGCAGTGCTAGAGGTGGACAGGGGGCGTACACTGAAGCTTTCTTT	CSARGGQGAYTEAFF
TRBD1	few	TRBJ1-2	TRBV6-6	TGTGCCAGTCGGACAGGGGGGAAATCGGATGGCTACACCTTC	CASRTGGKSDGYTF
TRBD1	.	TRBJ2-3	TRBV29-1	TGCAGCGTTGAAAAGACAGGGATCACAGATACGCAGTATTTT	CSVEKTGITDTQYF
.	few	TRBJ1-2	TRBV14	TGTGCCAGCAGCCCGAACATGGACCCTAACTATGGCTACACCTTC	CASSPNMDPNYGYTF
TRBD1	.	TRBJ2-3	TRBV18	TGTGCCAGCTCACTACGACAGGGGGAAAAGGATACGCAGTATTTT	CASSLRQGEKDTQYF
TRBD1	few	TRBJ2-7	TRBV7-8	TGTGCCAGCAGCTTCTCGGACAGGGGGGTTTACGAGCAGTACTTC	CASSFSDRGVYEQYF
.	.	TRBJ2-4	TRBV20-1	TGCAGTGCTAGATTACAAGGGGTACTAGCCAAAAACATTCAGTACTTC	CSARLQGVLAKNIQYF
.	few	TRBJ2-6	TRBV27	TGTGCCAGCAGTTTGATAGGGGTCGGGGCCAACGTCCTGACTTTC	CASSLIGVGANVLTF
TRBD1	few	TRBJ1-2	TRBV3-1	TGTGCCAGCAGCCACTACAATTTACCTCGACAGGGAGACTATGGCTACACCTTC	CASSHYNLPRQGDYGYTF
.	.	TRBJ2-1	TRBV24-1	TGTGCCACCAGTGATCCGTTCTCCTACAATGAGCAGTTCTTC	CATSDPFSYNEQFF
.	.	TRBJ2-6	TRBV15	TGTGCCACCAGCCAGGGACGGGGGAGAGGGGCCAACGTCCTGACTTTC	CATSQGRGRGANVLTF
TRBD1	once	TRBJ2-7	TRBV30	TGTGCCTGGGCAGTTCTGGGACAGGGACTTAGCGAGCAGTACTTC	CAWAVLGQGLSEQYF
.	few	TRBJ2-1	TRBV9	TGTGCCAGCAGCCTCCGAATGGGGGACAATGAGCAGTTCTTC	CASSLRMGDNEQFF
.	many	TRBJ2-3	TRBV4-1	TGCGCCAGCAGCGAAGTGGGTAGCGGTTGCACAGATACGCAGTATTTT	CASSEVGSGCTDTQYF